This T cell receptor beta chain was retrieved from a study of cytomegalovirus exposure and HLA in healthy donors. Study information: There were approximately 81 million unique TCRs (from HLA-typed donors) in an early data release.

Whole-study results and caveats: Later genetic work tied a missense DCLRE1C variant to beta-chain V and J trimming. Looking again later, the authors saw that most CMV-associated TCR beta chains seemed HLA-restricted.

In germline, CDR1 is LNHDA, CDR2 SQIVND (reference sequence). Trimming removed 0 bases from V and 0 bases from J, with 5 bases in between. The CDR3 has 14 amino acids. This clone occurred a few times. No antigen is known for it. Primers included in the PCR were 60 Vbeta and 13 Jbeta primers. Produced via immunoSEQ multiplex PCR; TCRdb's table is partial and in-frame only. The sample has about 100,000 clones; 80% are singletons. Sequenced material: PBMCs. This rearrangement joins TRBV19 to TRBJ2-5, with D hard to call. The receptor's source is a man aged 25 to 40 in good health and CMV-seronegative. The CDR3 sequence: CASSIDSNQETQYF. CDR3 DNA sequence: TGTGCCAGTAGTATAGACAGTAACCAAGAGACCCAGTACTTC.